This T cell receptor (beta chain) was observed in a study of shared clonotypes between healthy human individuals. Notes on the study in general: Sharing across four donors was highest in naive CD4 (around 5%) and lowest in memory CD8 (roughly 0.4%).

Concerning this clone itself: What it binds is not known.

TCRdb keeps only in-frame clones here, not all; method: immunoSEQ multiplex PCR. This sample has millions of clones, with about 95% found just once. Germline V gives CDR1 MNHEY, CDR2 SMNVEV (reference sequence). With 3 bases clipped from V and 0 bases from J, the junction kept 2 bases outside the gene matches. The length of the CDR3 is 14 residues. The TCR was taken from a man between 18 and 35 years old in good health. The genes are TRBV27 and TRBJ2-7; TRBD1 agrees at 7 bases. Sequenced material: naive CD4+ T cells sorted from blood. As for subset: CD45RA+ positively selected. The chain's CDR3 is CASSFRDSSYEQYF. The CDR3 coding sequence is TGTGCCAGCAGTTTTCGGGACAGCTCCTACGAGCAGTACTTC.